A single sample gave rise to the 25 T cell receptor beta chains below, sequenced in a study of cytomegalovirus exposure and HLA in healthy donors. In the PCR, 60 Vbeta and 13 Jbeta primers were used. The assay was immunoSEQ multiplex PCR, and TCRdb's table has in-frame clones only and misses some. Counted here are about 130,000 clones, about 15% occurring once; the ten biggest clones make up approximately 2.9%. The sample taken for sequencing was PBMCs. These receptors were obtained from a female donor in good health and CMV-seropositive.

The sample holds a few counts of this clone. This chain links TRBV9 with TRBJ1-1; 10 bases agree with TRBD1. V gave up 4 bases and J gave up 4 bases; unmatched junction bases: 7. The CDR3 loop spans 15 amino acids. Germline V gene data show CDR1 as SGDLS and CDR2 as YYNGEE. CDR3 amino acids: CASSHRDRGGTEAFF. The CDR3 coding sequence is TGTGCCAGCAGCCACAGGGACAGGGGCGGCACTGAAGCTTTCTTT.

There are a few counts of this clone. The rearrangement links TRBV6-6 to TRBJ2-7, with TRBD2 identical over 14 bases. V dropped 4 bases and J dropped 6; count of bases not matched to a gene: 8. Per germline, CDR1 MNHNY and CDR2 SVGAGI (reference sequence). CDR3 length: 16 residues. CDR3 DNA: TGTGCCAGCAGTTCCTACTCGGGACTAGCGGGAGCCGAGCAGTACTTC. Protein sequence: CASSSYSGLAGAEQYF.

This chain connects TRBV4-2 to TRBJ1-2, with a possible D match to TRBD1 (6 bases). V lost 0 bases to trimming and J lost 3 bases, with 14 bases between them. The CDR3 is 16 residues long. Germline CDR1 is LGHNA and CDR2 is YNFKEQ. The CDR3 DNA follows: TGTGCCAGCAGCCAAGAGACGGGGGGCTGGTACTATGGCTACACCTTC. It yields the protein CASSQETGGWYYGYTF.

The sample holds a few counts of this clone. This sequence joins TRBV28 and TRBJ2-7; 14 nucleotides line up with TRBD2. The ends lost 4 bases at V and 1 base at J; junction bases unmatched: 3. Looked up from germline, CDR1 is MDHEN and CDR2 is SYDVKM. This CDR3 region has 16 residues. As DNA, the CDR3 is TGTGCCAGCAGTTGGGGACTAGCGGGGGATTCCTACGAGCAGTACTTC. Amino acids: CASSWGLAGDSYEQYF.

V gene TRBV7-2 combines with J gene TRBJ2-7, with D perhaps TRBD1 (6 bases). CDR1 and CDR2 (germline): SGHTA, FQGNSA. With 5 bases removed from V and 0 bases from J, the gap between germline ends came to 14 bases. The CDR3 runs 15 residues. For the CDR3, the DNA is TGTGCCAGCAGCAGGGGGTTCGCGAGCTCCTACGAGCAGTACTTC. This sequence encodes CASSRGFASSYEQYF.

This clone was counted a few times. This chain links TRBV6-5 with TRBJ1-1; maybe TRBD1 (5 bases). CDR3 length equals 14 residues. Between the trimmed V and J ends, which lost 7 bases and 1 base, there was a span of 13 bases. Germline CDR1 and CDR2: MNHEY and SVGAGI. The CDR3 region is CASKIWGGNTEAFF. The CDR3 bases are TGTGCCAGCAAGATATGGGGGGGGAACACTGAAGCTTTCTTT.

The chain couples TRBV19 to TRBJ1-4; 9 nucleotides agree with TRBD1. V dropped 4 bases and J dropped 7; count of bases not matched to a gene: 4. CDR1 is LNHDA, CDR2 SQIVND, per germline (reference sequence). This CDR3 is built from 14 residues. CDR3 protein: CASSTDRGSEKLFF. The DNA for the CDR3 is TGTGCCAGTAGTACAGACAGGGGGTCTGAAAAACTGTTTTTT.

The V call is TRBV16, the J call TRBJ2-1; 7 bases fit TRBD2. The V segment lost 0 bases and the J segment 3 bases; nucleotides outside the gene matches: 2. This CDR3 contains 15 residues. Germline V gene lookup returns CDR1 KGHSY and CDR2 FQNENV. The CDR3 DNA reads as TGTGCCAGCAGCCAATCCCGCGGGAGCTACAATGAGCAGTTCTTC. Its protein product is CASSQSRGSYNEQFF. Combining the CDR3 with reference TRBV16 and TRBJ2-1 gives the whole variable domain GEEVAQTPKHLVRGEGQKAKLYCAPIKGHSYVFWYQQVLKNEFKFLISFQNENVFDETGMPKERFSAKCLPNSPCSLEIQATKLEDSAVYFCASSQSRGSYNEQFFGPGTRLTVL.

The chain links TRBV18 to TRBJ2-7; no firm D call. The CDR3 runs 14 residues. V was cut by 2 bases and J by 5 bases, with 13 bases left in between. Germline values: CDR1 KGHSH, CDR2 LQKENI. DNA of the CDR3: TGTGCCAGCTCACCAGACCACAGTTCCAACGAGCAGTACTTC. This sequence encodes CASSPDHSSNEQYF.

This clone appeared many times. The chain is built from TRBV2 and TRBJ2-5; 12 bases match TRBD2. The CDR3 runs 14 residues. Germline V CDR1 and CDR2: SNHLY, FYNNEI. The junction had 0 bases not matched to a gene; V was cut back by 6 bases and J by 1 base. CDR3 loop: CASRGLAGQETQYF. CDR3 in DNA: TGTGCCAGCAGGGGACTAGCGGGCCAAGAGACCCAGTACTTC. The full variable domain, its missing parts supplied by reference TRBV2 and TRBJ2-5, is EPEVTQTPSHQVTQMGQEVILRCVPISNHLYFYWYRQILGQKVEFLVSFYNNEISEKSEIFDDQFSVERPDGSNFTLKIRSTKLEDSAMYFCASRGLAGQETQYFGPGTRLLVL.

This clone was recorded a few times. The chain is built from TRBV6-1 and TRBJ2-3; D might be TRBD2 (6 bases). The germline CDR1 and CDR2 sequences are MNHNS and SASEGT. The CDR3 is 14 residues long. The V and J ends lost 8 bases and 5 bases respectively, with 17 bases between them. The DNA of the CDR3 is TGTGCCAGCGGGACTCGAGGGTTTAGAGATACGCAGTATTTT. Its protein product is CASGTRGFRDTQYF.

This clone was observed a handful of times. V is TRBV29-1 and J is TRBJ2-5, with TRBD1 matching 7 bases. The germline gives CDR1 SQVTM, CDR2 ANQGSEA. V lost 4 bases, J lost 1 base, and 3 bases stayed unmatched. The CDR3 runs 13 residues. The DNA of the CDR3 is TGCAGCGTTGTTAGGACAGGCCAAGAGACCCAGTACTTC. Protein sequence: CSVVRTGQETQYF.

This clone was seen only a few times. The chain has TRBV9 and TRBJ1-2; tentatively, D is TRBD1 (6 bases). Between the trimmed V and J ends, which lost 2 bases and 4 bases, there was a span of 15 bases. The CDR3 covers 15 residues. CDR1 and CDR2 from the germline V gene are SGDLS and YYNGEE. The CDR3 DNA is TGTGCCAGCAGCGTCACAGGGTTGGCGTCCTATGGCTACACCTTC. It encodes CASSVTGLASYGYTF.

This clone was seen a handful of times. The chain joins TRBV4-3 to TRBJ2-3, with 9 bases aligning to TRBD2. The V segment lost 10 bases and the J segment 5 bases; nucleotides outside the gene matches: 10. The CDR3 is 14 residues long. The germline V gene has CDR1 LGHNA and CDR2 YSLEER. CDR3 bases: TGCGCCACGGGGGCGGGAGGGGATATAGATACGCAGTATTTT. It yields the protein CATGAGGDIDTQYF.

The V call is TRBV4-1, the J call TRBJ1-5; the D gene is possibly TRBD1 (5 bases). Deletions cut 4 bases from V and 0 bases from J, with 13 bases between. From germline, CDR1 is MGHRA and CDR2 YSYEKL. The length of the CDR3 is 16 residues. In DNA form, the CDR3 reads TGCGCCAGCAGCCCATACCGACAGAATAGCAATCAGCCCCAGCATTTT. Its protein is CASSPYRQNSNQPQHF.

Notes on this clone: One end of the junction does not line up with germline, which may come from a read error. In nucleotides, the CDR3 is TGTGCCAGCAGTCGGGGAGGTATGGCGGGAACAGGGGATTCTTCGTTC. Its translation: CASSRGGMAGTGDSSF. The chain has TRBV5-6 and TRBJ2-7; tentatively, D is TRBD1 (7 bases). Per germline, CDR1 SGHDT and CDR2 YYEEEE. This CDR3 region has 16 residues.

This clone was recorded once. CDR3: CASSLGTTTGELFF. CDR3 nucleotide sequence: TGTGCCAGCAGCTTAGGCACAACCACCGGGGAGCTGTTTTTT. V usage is TRBV7-9 and J usage is TRBJ2-2; D gene ambiguous. Trimming cost V 1 base and J 4 bases, with 7 bases left between them. Germline CDR1 is SEHNR and CDR2 is FQNEAQ (reference sequence). The CDR3 contains 14 residues.

This sequence joins TRBV4-2 and TRBJ2-3; 9 positions match TRBD1. CDR1 LGHNA and CDR2 YNFKEQ come from the germline V gene. Germline trimming cut 4 bases from V and 1 base from J; bases unmatched to any gene: 9. This CDR3 is built from 17 residues. This chain's CDR3 is CASSPTGQGYGTDTQYF. CDR3 in DNA: TGTGCCAGCAGCCCCACGGGACAGGGTTACGGCACAGATACGCAGTATTTT.

The V gene is TRBV7-2, the J gene TRBJ1-2, with D maybe TRBD1 (5 bases). V was pared by 1 base and J by 9 bases, with 15 bases between. The CDR3 length is 14 residues. Germline V gene lookup returns CDR1 SGHTA and CDR2 FQGNSA. CDR3 residues: CASSLGGDSVSYTF. The CDR3 nucleotides are TGTGCCAGCAGCTTAGGGGGTGACAGTGTAAGCTACACCTTC.

There are a few counts of this clone. The rearrangement links TRBV7-2 to TRBJ1-1; D gene ambiguous. The V gene's germline CDR1 is SGHTA and CDR2 FQGNSA. Trimming removed 0 bases at V and 8 bases at J, with 7 bases between. The CDR3 totals 12 residues. DNA for the CDR3: TGTGCCAGCAGCTTAGCGTTGAGGGAAGCTTTCTTT. This encodes CASSLALREAFF.

The chain recombines TRBV4-3 with TRBJ2-7; 7 bases align to TRBD1. Trimming at V came to 0 bases and at J to 2 bases, leaving 4 bases not matched to a gene. In germline, CDR1 is LGHNA, CDR2 YSLEER. The CDR3 is 15 residues long. The CDR3 DNA reads as TGCGCCAGCAGCCAAGATTGGACAGGAACCTACGAGCAGTACTTC. It is translated as CASSQDWTGTYEQYF.

The chain couples TRBV28 to TRBJ2-1, with D possibly matching TRBD1 (6 bases). V lost 7 bases and J 6 bases, leaving 22 bases between the germline ends. Germline V lookup: CDR1 MDHEN, CDR2 SYDVKM. The CDR3 has 16 residues. CDR3 residues: CASISPAGTPSNEQFF. CDR3 coding DNA: TGTGCCAGCATCTCCCCAGCAGGGACACCCAGCAATGAGCAGTTCTTC.

This clone came up a few times. V usage is TRBV6-6 and J usage is TRBJ1-2; D is possibly TRBD1 (6 bases). From germline, CDR1 is MNHNY and CDR2 SVGAGI (reference sequence). The CDR3 extends over 14 amino acids. Trimming took 6 bases from V and 6 from J, leaving 17 bases between them. CDR3 sequence: CASSRSSGEDGYTF. The CDR3 DNA reads as TGTGCCAGCAGCCGATCCTCAGGGGAAGATGGCTACACCTTC.

The table lists this clone with a few counts. V is TRBV7-2 and J is TRBJ1-1; D remains ambiguous. The V end lost 1 base, the J end lost 3 bases, and 12 bases lay between the germline ends. This CDR3 has 15 amino acids. Per the germline V gene, CDR1 is SGHTA and CDR2 is FQGNSA. The CDR3 bases are TGTGCCAGCAGCTTAGTAGGCGGTATGGACACTGAAGCTTTCTTT. This translates into CASSLVGGMDTEAFF.

CDR3 region: CSVGTRLAYEQYF. The CDR3 DNA follows: TGCAGCGTTGGCACCAGACTGGCCTACGAGCAGTACTTC. The chain joins TRBV29-1 to TRBJ2-7; D remains unclear. The CDR3 length is 13 residues. The V gene's germline CDR1 is SQVTM and CDR2 ANQGSEA. V was pared by 4 bases and J by 2 bases, with 12 bases between.